Listed below are T cell receptor beta chains from one sample, sequenced in a study of T-cell memory formation after mild COVID-19. In TCRdb, the 5' RACE reads were re-called with MiXCR into one record per CDR3 protein. Of about 34,000 distinct CDR3 sequences detected, approximately 7.7% appear once; the ten largest clones hold approximately 28%. The sample comprised PBMCs or a T cell subset sorted from them (not recorded which). The receptors derive from a man younger than 30 who had mild COVID-19 (a few samples of this study predate the infection). Cell type and time point are not known. CDR3s include the opening cysteine and the closing phenylalanine or tryptophan. The D gene is left open where the match is weak. Clone size is shown for a subset of rows, as once, few, many or a class of expanded clone.

size	J	V	D	CDR3	DNA
many	TRBJ2-6	TRBV29-1	.	CSVLPGGANVLTF	TGCAGCGTTCTGCCAGGAGGGGCCAACGTCCTGACTTTC
many	TRBJ2-2	TRBV7-2	.	CASSLVGGELFF	TGTGCCAGCAGCTTAGTTGGCGGGGAGCTGTTTTTT
many	TRBJ2-7	TRBV4-1	.	CASSQDWGSQEYF	TGCGCCAGCAGCCAAGATTGGGGCAGCCAAGAGTACTTC
.	TRBJ2-1	TRBV6-2/TRBV6-3	.	CASSQQERPAGEQFF	TGTGCCAGCAGCCAACAGGAACGACCAGCGGGTGAGCAGTTCTTC
few	TRBJ1-2	TRBV6-5	.	CASSYYGSYGYTF	TGTGCCAGCAGTTACTACGGGAGCTATGGCTACACCTTC
many	TRBJ2-5	TRBV7-6	TRBD1	CASSHGQGQETQYF	TGTGCCAGCAGCCACGGACAGGGGCAAGAGACCCAGTACTTC
many	TRBJ2-7	TRBV4-2	.	CASSQDSAFSGLDYEQYF	TGTGCCAGCAGCCAAGATTCGGCCTTCTCAGGATTGGACTACGAGCAGTACTTC
many	TRBJ2-1	TRBV7-9	.	CASSLARGADNEQFF	TGTGCCAGCAGCTTAGCTCGGGGGGCCGACAATGAGCAGTTCTTC
many	TRBJ1-2	TRBV29-1	TRBD1	CSVASTGVSRYTF	TGCAGCGTTGCTTCGACAGGGGTTAGTCGCTACACCTTC
many	TRBJ2-2	TRBV7-6	.	CASSLGAAGRYDTGELFF	TGTGCCAGCAGCTTAGGAGCGGCGGGGCGTTATGACACCGGGGAGCTGTTTTTT
many	TRBJ2-3	TRBV20-1	.	CSAQDSTTDTQYF	TGCAGTGCTCAGGACAGTACCACAGATACGCAGTATTTT
.	TRBJ2-2	TRBV5-4	TRBD1	CASSPGTGANTGELFF	TGTGCCAGCAGCCCCGGGACAGGAGCGAACACCGGGGAGCTGTTTTTT
many	TRBJ1-2	TRBV5-4	.	CASSLAGTGAHYGYTF	TGTGCCAGCAGCTTGGCCGGAACGGGTGCTCACTATGGCTACACCTTC
few	TRBJ1-1	TRBV5-1	.	CASSVPQGEGTEAFF	TGCGCCAGCAGCGTACCACAGGGAGAGGGCACTGAAGCTTTCTTT
.	TRBJ1-2	TRBV28	TRBD1	CASRYRDRVGYTF	TGTGCCAGCAGATACCGGGACAGGGTGGGCTACACCTTC
many	TRBJ2-7	TRBV7-9	.	CASSLEVGGTYEQYF	TGTGCCAGCAGCTTAGAGGTTGGGGGAACCTACGAGCAGTACTTC